These 8 T cell receptor beta chains were all obtained from the same sample, sequenced in a study of long-term antiretroviral therapy in people with HIV. immunoSEQ v3.0 was run at survey level. Method: immunoSEQ multiplex PCR; TCRdb's copy keeps in-frame clones and lacks some. The table shows 19,000 or so clones, with roughly four fifths occurring only once. The starting material was unsorted PBMCs, obtained 2.2 years after starting antiretroviral therapy. These TCRs come from a man aged 50-59 years with HIV.

The V gene is TRBV5-6, the J gene TRBJ2-5; tentative D call: TRBD2 (6 bases). The V gene lost 0 bases and the J gene lost 5 bases, with 11 bases spanning the gap. The CDR3 consists of 14 residues. From germline, CDR1 is SGHDT and CDR2 YYEEEE. The CDR3 DNA reads as TGTGCCAGCAGCTTGGCAGGAGGGGTTGAGACCCAGTACTTC. Its translation: CASSLAGGVETQYF.

The chain links TRBV4-3 to TRBJ1-3; D remains ambiguous. The V end lost 4 bases, the J end lost 2 bases, and 15 bases lay between the germline ends. This CDR3 region has 16 residues. CDR1 and CDR2 (germline): LGHNA, YSLEER. DNA of the CDR3: TGCGCCAGCAGCCCTCGACTGCCGCTCGCTGGAAACACCATATATTTT. Protein: CASSPRLPLAGNTIYF.

This sequence joins TRBV18 and TRBJ2-7; D is perhaps TRBD1 (5 bases). Trimming pared 3 bases from V and 1 base from J, leaving 10 bases between. Germline values: CDR1 KGHSH, CDR2 LQKENI. This CDR3 is 14 amino acids long. The CDR3 sequence: CASSPVAGSYEQYF. As DNA, the CDR3 is TGTGCCAGCTCACCGGTCGCAGGGTCCTACGAGCAGTACTTC.

The chain couples TRBV7-2 to TRBJ2-5; D is perhaps TRBD1 (5 bases). V lost 0 bases, J lost 2 bases, and 7 bases lay in between. Germline-derived CDR1 and CDR2 are SGHTA and FQGNSA. The CDR3 loop spans 14 amino acids. CDR3 protein: CASSLARQQETQYF. The CDR3 coding sequence is TGTGCCAGCAGCTTAGCGCGACAGCAAGAGACCCAGTACTTC.

The gene calls are TRBV6-5 and TRBJ2-3; D unclear. The V gene's germline CDR1 is MNHEY and CDR2 SVGAGI. CDR3 length: 13 amino acids. The V end was cut by 5 bases, the J end by 3 bases, with 9 bases between. The CDR3 DNA sequence: TGTGCCAGCAGTCGCCTGGGGACAGATACGCAGTATTTT. This codes for CASSRLGTDTQYF.

This clone was seen only a few times. The chain uses TRBV5-1 and TRBJ2-7; no firm D call. Trimming took 0 bases from V and 2 from J, leaving 9 bases between them. The CDR3 sequence is 14 residues long. Germline V gene lookup returns CDR1 SGHRS and CDR2 YFSETQ. The CDR3 loop reads CASSLVVSPYEQYF. The CDR3 nucleotides are TGCGCCAGCAGCTTGGTGGTCTCTCCCTACGAGCAGTACTTC.

This clone has only one observation. The chain carries TRBV27 and TRBJ1-5; perhaps TRBD1 as D (6 bases). Germline V gives CDR1 MNHEY, CDR2 SMNVEV (reference sequence). V was shortened by 1 base and J by 7 bases, with 11 bases between the two germline ends. This CDR3 is 14 amino acids long. The DNA of the CDR3 is TGTGCCAGCAGTTTATTACAGGGAACCCAGCCCCAGCATTTT. This translates into CASSLLQGTQPQHF.

The rearrangement joins TRBV11-2 to TRBJ1-2; 9 positions agree with TRBD1. The CDR3 consists of 15 residues. Trimming removed 5 bases from V and 1 base from J; junction bases left unmatched: 5. CDR1 is SGHAT and CDR2 is FQNNGV in the germline V gene. The CDR3 protein is CASSHRQGGNYGYTF. Written as DNA, the CDR3 is TGTGCCAGCAGCCACAGACAGGGGGGTAACTATGGCTACACCTTC.